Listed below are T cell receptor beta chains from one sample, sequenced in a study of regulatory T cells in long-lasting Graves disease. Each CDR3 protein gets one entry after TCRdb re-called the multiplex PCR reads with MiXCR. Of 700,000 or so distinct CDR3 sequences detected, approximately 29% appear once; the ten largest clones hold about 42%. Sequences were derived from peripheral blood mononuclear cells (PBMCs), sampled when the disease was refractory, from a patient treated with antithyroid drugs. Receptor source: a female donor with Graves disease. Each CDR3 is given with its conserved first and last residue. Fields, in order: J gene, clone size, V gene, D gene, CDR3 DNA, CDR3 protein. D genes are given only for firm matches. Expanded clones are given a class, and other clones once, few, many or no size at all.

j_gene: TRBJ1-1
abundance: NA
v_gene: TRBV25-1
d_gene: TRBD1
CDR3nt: TGTGCCAGCGGGCGCGACAGGGTCAAGCACACTGAAGCTTTCTTT
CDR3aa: CASGRDRVKHTEAFF

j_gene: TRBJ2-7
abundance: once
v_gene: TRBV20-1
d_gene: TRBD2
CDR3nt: TGCAGTGCTAGTCCCGGCCGTCTAGCGGGAGGGCAAGGTATAGGGCAGTACTTC
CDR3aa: CSASPGRLAGGQGIGQYF

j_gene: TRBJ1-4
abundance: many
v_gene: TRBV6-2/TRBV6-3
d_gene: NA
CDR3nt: TGTGCCAGCAGTTACTCGATGTGGGCTAATGAAAAACTGTTTTTT
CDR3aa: CASSYSMWANEKLFF

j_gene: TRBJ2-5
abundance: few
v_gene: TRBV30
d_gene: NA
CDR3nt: TGTGCCTGGAGGCCCAGGGGTCGGGGGGAGACCCAGTACTTC
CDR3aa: CAWRPRGRGETQYF

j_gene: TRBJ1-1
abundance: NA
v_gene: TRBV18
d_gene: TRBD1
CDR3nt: TGTGCCAGCTCACCCAGGACAGGTGGGGCTTTCTTT
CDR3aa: CASSPRTGGAFF

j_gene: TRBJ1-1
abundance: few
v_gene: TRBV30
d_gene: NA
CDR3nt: TGTGCCTGGGCCCGCTCATGGCAGAACACTGAAGCTTTCTTT
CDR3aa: CAWARSWQNTEAFF

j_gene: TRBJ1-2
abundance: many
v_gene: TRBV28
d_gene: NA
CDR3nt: TGTGCCGGTGGGGAACAAGACTATGGCTACACCTTC
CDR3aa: CAGGEQDYGYTF

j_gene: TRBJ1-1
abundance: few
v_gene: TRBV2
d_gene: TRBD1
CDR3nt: TGTGCCAGCACCAGGGACAGGGCTGAAGCTTTCTTT
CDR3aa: CASTRDRAEAFF

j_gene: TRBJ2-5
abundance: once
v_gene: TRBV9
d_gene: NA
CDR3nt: TGTGCCAGCAGCGTAGAAGCCGGCTTCCAAGAGACCCAGTACTTC
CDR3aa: CASSVEAGFQETQYF

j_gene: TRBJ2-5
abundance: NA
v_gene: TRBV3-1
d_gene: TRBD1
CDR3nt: TGTGCCAGCAGTCTAGGGGGCGAGGGGGTTTTAGCGGAGACCCAGTACTTC
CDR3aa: CASSLGGEGVLAETQYF

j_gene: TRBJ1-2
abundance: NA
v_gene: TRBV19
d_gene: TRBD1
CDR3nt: TGTGCCATTCGACTAGACAGGGTAGGCGGCTACACCTTC
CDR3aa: CAIRLDRVGGYTF

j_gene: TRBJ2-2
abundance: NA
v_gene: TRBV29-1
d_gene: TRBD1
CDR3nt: TGCAGCGTGCGGACAGGGCCCACCGGGGAGCTGTTTTTT
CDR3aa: CSVRTGPTGELFF

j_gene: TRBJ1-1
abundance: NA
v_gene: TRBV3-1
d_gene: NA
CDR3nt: TGTGCCAGCAGCCACCACAGCCCCGCTGAAGCTTTCTTT
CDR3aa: CASSHHSPAEAFF

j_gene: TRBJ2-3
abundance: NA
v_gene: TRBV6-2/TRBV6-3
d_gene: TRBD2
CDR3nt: TGTGCCATCACATCGGGTCTAGCGGGCACAGATACGCAGTATTTT
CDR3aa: CAITSGLAGTDTQYF

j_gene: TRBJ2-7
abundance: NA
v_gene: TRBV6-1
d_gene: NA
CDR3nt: TGTGCCAGCAGTGCAAAAGGGAGGAGGTACGAGCAGTACTTC
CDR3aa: CASSAKGRRYEQYF

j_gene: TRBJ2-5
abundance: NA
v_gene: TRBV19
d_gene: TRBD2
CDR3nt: TGTGCCAGTAGTATAAATCCACTAGCGTTCCAAGAGACCCAGTACTTC
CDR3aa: CASSINPLAFQETQYF

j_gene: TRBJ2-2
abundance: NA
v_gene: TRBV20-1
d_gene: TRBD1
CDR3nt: TGCAGTGCTCCTAGGACAGGGCCCGGGGAGCTGTTTTTT
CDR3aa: CSAPRTGPGELFF

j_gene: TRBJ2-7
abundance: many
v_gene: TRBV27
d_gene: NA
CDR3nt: TGTGCCAGCCGGCAAGCGAGCGCGCCTACCTACGAGCAGTACTTC
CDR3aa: CASRQASAPTYEQYF

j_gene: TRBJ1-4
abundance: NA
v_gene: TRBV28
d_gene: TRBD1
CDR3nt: TGTGCCAGCAGGACAGGGTTGAATGAAAAACTGTTTTTT
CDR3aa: CASRTGLNEKLFF

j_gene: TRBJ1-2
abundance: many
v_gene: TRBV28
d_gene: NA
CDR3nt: TGTGCCAGCAGTTTAGGACAGACATTTAGGGGCTACACCTTC
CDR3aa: CASSLGQTFRGYTF

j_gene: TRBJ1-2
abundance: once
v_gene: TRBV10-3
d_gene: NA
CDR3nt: TGTGCCATCAGTGAGAAGGTGGAATATGGCTACACCTTC
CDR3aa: CAISEKVEYGYTF

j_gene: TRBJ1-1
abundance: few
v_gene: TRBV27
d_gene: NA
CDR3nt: TGTGCCAGCAGTTCCCCGCGTGAGGGCTACACTGAAGCTTTCTTT
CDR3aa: CASSSPREGYTEAFF

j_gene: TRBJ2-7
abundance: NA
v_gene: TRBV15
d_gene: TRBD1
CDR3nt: TGTGCCACCAGCAGAGATTTGGGACAGGGGGCATGGGAGCAGTACTTC
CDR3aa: CATSRDLGQGAWEQYF

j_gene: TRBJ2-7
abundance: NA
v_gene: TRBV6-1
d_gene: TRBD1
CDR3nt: TGTGCCAGCGGATCCCCGGGACAGGGGGCTTACGAGCAGTACTTC
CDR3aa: CASGSPGQGAYEQYF

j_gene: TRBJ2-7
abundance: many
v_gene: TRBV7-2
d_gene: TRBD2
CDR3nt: TGTGCCAGCAGCAAAGGGACTAGGGGTCGGAGTGACGAGCAGTACTTC
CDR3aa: CASSKGTRGRSDEQYF

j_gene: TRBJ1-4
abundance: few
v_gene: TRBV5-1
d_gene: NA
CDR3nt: TGCGCCAGCAGCTTGACTCTCCAGGGTAATGAAAAACTGTTTTTT
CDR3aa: CASSLTLQGNEKLFF

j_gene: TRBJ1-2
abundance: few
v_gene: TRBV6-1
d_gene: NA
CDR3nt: TGTGCCAGTAGCGGGGTGCAGGCCCGAGATGGCTACACCTTC
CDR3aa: CASSGVQARDGYTF

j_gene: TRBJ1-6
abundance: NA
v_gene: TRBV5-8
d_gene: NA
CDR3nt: TGTGCCAGCAGCTTGGAGCTTGATTATAATTCACCCCTCCACTTT
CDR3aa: CASSLELDYNSPLHF

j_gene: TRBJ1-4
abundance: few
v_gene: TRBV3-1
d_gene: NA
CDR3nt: TGTGCCAGCAGCCCCGCAGGGGTGTCTAATGAAAAACTGTTTTTT
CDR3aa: CASSPAGVSNEKLFF

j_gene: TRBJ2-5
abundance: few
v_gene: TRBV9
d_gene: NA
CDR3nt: TGTGCCAGCAGCGTAGGTCCAGAAGTGGTGGAGACCCAGTACTTC
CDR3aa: CASSVGPEVVETQYF

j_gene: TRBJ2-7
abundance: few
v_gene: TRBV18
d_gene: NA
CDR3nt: TGTGCCAGCTCGCCGGTGGTAGCCTACGAGCAGTACTTC
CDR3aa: CASSPVVAYEQYF

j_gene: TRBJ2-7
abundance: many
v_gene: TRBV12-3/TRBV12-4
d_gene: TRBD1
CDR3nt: TGTGCCAGCAGTACGGGGACAGGGGGAAGGGAGCAGTACTTC
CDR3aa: CASSTGTGGREQYF

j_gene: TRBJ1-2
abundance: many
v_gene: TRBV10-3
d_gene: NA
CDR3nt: TGTGCCATCAGTGAAACAGGGCGGTATGGCTACACCTTC
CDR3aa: CAISETGRYGYTF

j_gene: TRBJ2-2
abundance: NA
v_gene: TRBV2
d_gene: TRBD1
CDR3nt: TGTGCCAGCAGTGAACGACAGGGTCCCACCGGGGAGCTGTTTTTT
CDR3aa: CASSERQGPTGELFF

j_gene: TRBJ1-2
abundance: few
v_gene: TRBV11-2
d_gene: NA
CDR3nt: TGTGCCAGCAGCCAAGGGGGGACCGCCTTTCACACCTTC
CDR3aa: CASSQGGTAFHTF

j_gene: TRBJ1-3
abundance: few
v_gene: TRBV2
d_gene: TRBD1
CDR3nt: TGTGCCAGCAGCCCCAACATGGCAGGGGGAGGAAACACCATATATTTT
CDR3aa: CASSPNMAGGGNTIYF

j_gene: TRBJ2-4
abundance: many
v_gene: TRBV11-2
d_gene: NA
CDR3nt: TGTGCCAGCAGCCAGGGCGGTCTAGCCAAAAACATTCAGTACTTC
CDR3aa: CASSQGGLAKNIQYF

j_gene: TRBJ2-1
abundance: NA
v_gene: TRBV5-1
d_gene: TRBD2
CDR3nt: TGCGCCAGCAGCTTTTCTAGCGGGAGTAGGTACAATGAGCAGTTCTTC
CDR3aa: CASSFSSGSRYNEQFF

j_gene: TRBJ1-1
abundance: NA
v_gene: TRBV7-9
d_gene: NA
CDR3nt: TGTGCCAGCAGCCCCGGTCCAAGCGGCACTGAAGCTTTCTTT
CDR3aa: CASSPGPSGTEAFF

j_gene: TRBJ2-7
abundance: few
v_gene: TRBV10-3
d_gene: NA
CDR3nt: TGTGCCATCAGTCCGGGAAGGGCTGCCTACGAGCAGTACTTC
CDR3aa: CAISPGRAAYEQYF

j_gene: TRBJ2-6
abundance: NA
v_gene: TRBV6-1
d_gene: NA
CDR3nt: TGTGCCAGCAGTGACGGTACAGCAAACTCTGGGGCCAACGTCCTGACTTTC
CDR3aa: CASSDGTANSGANVLTF

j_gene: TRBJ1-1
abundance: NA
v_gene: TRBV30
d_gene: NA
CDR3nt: TGTGCCTGTGCCCTAGGAACAGGGTTGAACACTGAAGCTTTCTTT
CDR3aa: CACALGTGLNTEAFF

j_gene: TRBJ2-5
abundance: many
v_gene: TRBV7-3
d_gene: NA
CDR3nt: TGTGCCAGCAGCTCGCTCGTCCAAGAGACCCAGTACTTC
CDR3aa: CASSSLVQETQYF

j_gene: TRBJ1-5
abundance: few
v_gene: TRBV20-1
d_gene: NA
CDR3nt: TGCAGTGCTAGAGATCGGGATCGGCAGCCCCAGCATTTT
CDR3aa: CSARDRDRQPQHF

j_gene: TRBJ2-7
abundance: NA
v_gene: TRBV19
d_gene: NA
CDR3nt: TGTGCCAGTAGTATGGGGGACGGTTACGAGCAGTACTTC
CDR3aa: CASSMGDGYEQYF

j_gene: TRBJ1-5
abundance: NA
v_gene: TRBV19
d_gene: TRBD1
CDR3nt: TGTGCCAGTAGTCCACAGGGGCGCGGTAGCAATCAGCCCCAGCATTTT
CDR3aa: CASSPQGRGSNQPQHF

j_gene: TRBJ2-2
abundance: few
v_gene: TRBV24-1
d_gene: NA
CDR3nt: TGTGCCACCCCGAGTGCCTTTATTGATTGTCGGGACGCGAACACCGGGGAGCTGTTTTTT
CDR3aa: CATPSAFIDCRDANTGELFF

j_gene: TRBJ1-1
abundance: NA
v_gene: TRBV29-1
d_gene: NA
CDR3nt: TGCAGCGTTGCGTCCAGTTGGAACACTGAAGCTTTCTTT
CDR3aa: CSVASSWNTEAFF

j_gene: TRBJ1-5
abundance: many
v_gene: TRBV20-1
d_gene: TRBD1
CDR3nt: TGCAGTGCTAAACCTCGACAGGGGTTTAGCAATCAGCCCCAGCATTTT
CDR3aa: CSAKPRQGFSNQPQHF

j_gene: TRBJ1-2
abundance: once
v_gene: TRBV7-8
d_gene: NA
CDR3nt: TGTGCCAGCAGCCCTGAGCCCGCCCCGGTGACTAACTATGGCTACACCTTC
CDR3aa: CASSPEPAPVTNYGYTF

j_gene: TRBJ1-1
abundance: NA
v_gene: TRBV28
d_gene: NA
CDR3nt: TGTGCCAGCAGTCTCCTGATAGGGATTGAAGCTTTCTTT
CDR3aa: CASSLLIGIEAFF

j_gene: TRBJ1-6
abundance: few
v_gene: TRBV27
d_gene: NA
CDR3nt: TGTGCCAGCAGTTTAGGAGGAACGAGGTCACCCCTCCACTTT
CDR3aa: CASSLGGTRSPLHF

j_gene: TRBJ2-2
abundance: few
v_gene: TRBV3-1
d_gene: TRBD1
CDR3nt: TGTGCCAGCAGCCAAGAGACAGGGGTGGTCACCGGGGAGCTGTTTTTT
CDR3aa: CASSQETGVVTGELFF

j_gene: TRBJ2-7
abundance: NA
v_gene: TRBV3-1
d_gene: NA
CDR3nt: TGTGCCAGCAGCCAAGGAACTGGGGTAATTCTTTCCTACGAGCAGTACTTC
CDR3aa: CASSQGTGVILSYEQYF

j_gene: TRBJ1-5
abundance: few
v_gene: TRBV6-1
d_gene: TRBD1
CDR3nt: TGTGCCAGCAGTGAAAGCTTCACAGGGGGTCAGCCCCAGCATTTT
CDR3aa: CASSESFTGGQPQHF

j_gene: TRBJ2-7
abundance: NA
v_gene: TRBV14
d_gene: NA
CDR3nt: TGTGCCAGCAGCCTTCTCCGGATCGGGTACCGTCAGGGCTGGAACTACGAGCAGTACTTC
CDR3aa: CASSLLRIGYRQGWNYEQYF

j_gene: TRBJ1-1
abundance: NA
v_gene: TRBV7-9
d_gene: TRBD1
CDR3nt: TGTGCCAGCAGCCTTAAACAGGGGTGGGGCACTGAAGCTTTCTTT
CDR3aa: CASSLKQGWGTEAFF

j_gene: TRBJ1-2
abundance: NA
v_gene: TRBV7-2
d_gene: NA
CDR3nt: TGTGCCAGCAGCTTAGCTGGGATCGACTATGGCTACACCTTC
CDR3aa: CASSLAGIDYGYTF